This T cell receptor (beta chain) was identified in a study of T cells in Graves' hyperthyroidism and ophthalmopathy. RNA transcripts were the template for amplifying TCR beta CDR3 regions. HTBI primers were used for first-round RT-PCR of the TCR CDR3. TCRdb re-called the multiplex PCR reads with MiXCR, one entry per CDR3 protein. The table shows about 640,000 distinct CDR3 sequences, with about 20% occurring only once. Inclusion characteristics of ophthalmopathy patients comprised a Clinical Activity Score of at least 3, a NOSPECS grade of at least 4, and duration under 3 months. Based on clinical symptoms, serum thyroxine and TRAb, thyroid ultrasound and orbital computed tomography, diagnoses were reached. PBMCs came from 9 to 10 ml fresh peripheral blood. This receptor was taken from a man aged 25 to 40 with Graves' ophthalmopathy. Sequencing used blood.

CDR3 nucleotide sequence: TGTGCCAGCAGTTTGTATGATAGCGGGACCTACGAGCAGTACTTC. Its protein is CASSLYDSGTYEQYF. The V gene is TRBV28, the J gene TRBJ2-7; TRBD2 matches 8 bases. Germline V gene data show CDR1 as MDHEN and CDR2 as SYDVKM. The V segment lost 3 bases and the J segment 2 bases; nucleotides outside the gene matches: 6. This CDR3 spans 15 amino acids.